The entry that follows covers one TCR beta chain sequence. V lost 5 bases and J lost 6; bases outside the gene matches: 8. There are 14 residues in the CDR3. Per the germline V gene, CDR1 is MNHEY and CDR2 is SVGAGI. This sample stems from a study of blood T cell repertoires in COVID-19. Study at large: Material from acute and convalescent COVID-19 was sourced from the United States, Italy and Spain. T cells, B-cell-depleted T cells, or PBMCs provided the cDNA or gDNA that served as material.

In the authors' methods: From reference gene primer amplification, estimates of nucleated cell counts were derived. The table came from immunoSEQ multiplex PCR; TCRdb's copy has only in-frame clones and leaves some out. That table gives V, J and clone size, and the DNA gave D and trimming. The profile shows roughly 100,000 clones, around four fifths of them singletons. The source of this sequence is a man aged 55-75 years with active or convalescent COVID-19. V is TRBV6-5 and J is TRBJ2-7, with 9 bases matching TRBD1. Sequencing was carried out using peripheral blood. CDR3 in DNA: TGTGCCAGCAGTCCCCGGACAGGGGACGGCGAGCAGTACTTC. It translates to CASSPRTGDGEQYF.